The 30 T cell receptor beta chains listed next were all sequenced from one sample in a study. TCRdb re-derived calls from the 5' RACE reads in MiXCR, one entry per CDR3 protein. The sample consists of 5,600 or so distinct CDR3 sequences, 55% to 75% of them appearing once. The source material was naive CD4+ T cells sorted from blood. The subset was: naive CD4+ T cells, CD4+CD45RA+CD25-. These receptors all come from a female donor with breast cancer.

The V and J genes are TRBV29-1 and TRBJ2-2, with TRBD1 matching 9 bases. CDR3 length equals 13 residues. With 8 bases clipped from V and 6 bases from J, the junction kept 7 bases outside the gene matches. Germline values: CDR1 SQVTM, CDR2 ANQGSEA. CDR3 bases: TGCAGCACAGGGGGCGCGTTTTCCGGGGAGCTGTTTTTT. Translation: CSTGGAFSGELFF.

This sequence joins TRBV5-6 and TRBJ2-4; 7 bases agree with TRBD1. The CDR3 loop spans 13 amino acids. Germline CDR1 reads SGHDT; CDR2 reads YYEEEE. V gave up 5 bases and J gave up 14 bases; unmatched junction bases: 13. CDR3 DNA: TGTGCCAGCAGTTACAGTCCACAGGGGAACAAGTACTTC. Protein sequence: CASSYSPQGNKYF.

CDR3 nucleotides: TGTGCCAGCAGCCCTGTGCGGGAGTCCTACAATGAGCAGTTCTTC. This encodes CASSPVRESYNEQFF. The chain employs TRBV7-8 and TRBJ2-1; 7 bases match TRBD2. Germline V gene data show CDR1 as SGHVS and CDR2 as FQNEAQ. CDR3 length: 15 amino acids. The V gene end was trimmed by 5 bases and the J gene end by 1 base; junction bases not matched to a gene: 5.

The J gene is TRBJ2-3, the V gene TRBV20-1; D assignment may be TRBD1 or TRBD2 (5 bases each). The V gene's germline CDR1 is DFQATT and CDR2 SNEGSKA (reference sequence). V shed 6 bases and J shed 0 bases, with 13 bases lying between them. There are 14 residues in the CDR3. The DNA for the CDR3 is TGCAGTGCACCTGGGACGACTAGCACAGATACGCAGTATTTT. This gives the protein CSAPGTTSTDTQYF.

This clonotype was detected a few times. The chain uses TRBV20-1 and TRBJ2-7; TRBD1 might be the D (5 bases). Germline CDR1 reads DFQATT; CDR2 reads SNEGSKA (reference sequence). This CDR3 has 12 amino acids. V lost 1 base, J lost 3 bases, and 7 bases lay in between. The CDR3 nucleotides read TGCAGTGCTAGAGTAGACAGCTACGAGCAGTACTTC. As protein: CSARVDSYEQYF.

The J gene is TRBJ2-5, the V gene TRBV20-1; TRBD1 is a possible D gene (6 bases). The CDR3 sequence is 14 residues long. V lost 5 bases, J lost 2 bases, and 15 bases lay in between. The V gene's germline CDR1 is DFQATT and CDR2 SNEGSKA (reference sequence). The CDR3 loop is CSARLQGGQETQYF. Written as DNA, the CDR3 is TGCAGTGCTCGGCTACAGGGCGGACAAGAGACCCAGTACTTC.

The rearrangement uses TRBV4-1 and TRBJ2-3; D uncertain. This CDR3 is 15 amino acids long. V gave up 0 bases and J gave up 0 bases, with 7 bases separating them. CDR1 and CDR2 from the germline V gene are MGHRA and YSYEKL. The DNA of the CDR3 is TGCGCCAGCAGCCAAGACAGGCCTAGCACAGATACGCAGTATTTT. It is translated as CASSQDRPSTDTQYF.

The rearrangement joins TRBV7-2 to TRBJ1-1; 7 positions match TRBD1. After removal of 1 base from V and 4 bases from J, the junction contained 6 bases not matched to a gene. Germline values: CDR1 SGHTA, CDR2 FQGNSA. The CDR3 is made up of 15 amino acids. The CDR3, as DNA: TGTGCCAGCAGCTTAGATCCAGGGGGGATCACTGAAGCTTTCTTT. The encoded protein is CASSLDPGGITEAFF.

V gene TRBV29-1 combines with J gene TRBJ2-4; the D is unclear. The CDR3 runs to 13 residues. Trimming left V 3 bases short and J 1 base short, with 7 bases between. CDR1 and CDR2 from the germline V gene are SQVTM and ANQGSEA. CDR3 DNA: TGCAGCGTTGACGTGGGGGCCAAAAACATTCAGTACTTC. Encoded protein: CSVDVGAKNIQYF.

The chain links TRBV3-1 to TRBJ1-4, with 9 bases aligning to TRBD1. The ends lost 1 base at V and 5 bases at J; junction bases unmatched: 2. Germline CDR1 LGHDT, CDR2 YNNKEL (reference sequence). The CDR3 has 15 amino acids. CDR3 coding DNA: TGTGCCAGCAGCCAAGTTGGGACAGGGAATGAAAAACTGTTTTTT. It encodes CASSQVGTGNEKLFF.

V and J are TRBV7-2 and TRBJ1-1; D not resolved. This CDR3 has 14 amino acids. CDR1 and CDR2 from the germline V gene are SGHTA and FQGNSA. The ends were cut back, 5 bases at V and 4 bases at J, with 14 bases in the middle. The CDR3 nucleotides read TGTGCCAGCAGCCTCGCAGTGGGTGGCACTGAAGCTTTCTTT. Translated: CASSLAVGGTEAFF.

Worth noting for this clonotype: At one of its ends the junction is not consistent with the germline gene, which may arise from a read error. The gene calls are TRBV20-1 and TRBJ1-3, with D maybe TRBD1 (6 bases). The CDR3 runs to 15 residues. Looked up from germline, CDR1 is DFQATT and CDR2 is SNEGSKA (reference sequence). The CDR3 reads CSARTTGTSGNTIHF. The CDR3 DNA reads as TGCAGTGCTAGAACGACAGGTACCTCTGGAAACACCATACATTTT.

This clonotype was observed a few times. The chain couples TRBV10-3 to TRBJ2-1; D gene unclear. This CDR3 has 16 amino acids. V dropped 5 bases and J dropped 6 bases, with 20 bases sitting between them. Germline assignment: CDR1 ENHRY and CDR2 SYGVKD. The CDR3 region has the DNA TGTGCCATCAGTAGCCTCTACGAGTCCCCTGGCAATGAGCAGTTCTTC. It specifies CAISSLYESPGNEQFF.

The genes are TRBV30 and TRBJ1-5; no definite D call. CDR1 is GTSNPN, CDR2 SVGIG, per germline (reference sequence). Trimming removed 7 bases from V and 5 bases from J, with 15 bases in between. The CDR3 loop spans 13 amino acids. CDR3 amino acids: CAFTTGRYQPQHF. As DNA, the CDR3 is TGTGCCTTCACAACCGGGAGATATCAGCCCCAGCATTTT.

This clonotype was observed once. CDR3 region: CSATYRGQTLQETQYF. CDR3 in DNA: TGCAGTGCTACCTATCGCGGTCAGACCCTCCAAGAGACCCAGTACTTC. The gene calls are TRBV20-1 and TRBJ2-5; D call uncertain. With 4 bases removed from V and 1 base from J, the gap between germline ends came to 19 bases. The CDR3 consists of 16 residues. Germline values: CDR1 DFQATT, CDR2 SNEGSKA (reference sequence).

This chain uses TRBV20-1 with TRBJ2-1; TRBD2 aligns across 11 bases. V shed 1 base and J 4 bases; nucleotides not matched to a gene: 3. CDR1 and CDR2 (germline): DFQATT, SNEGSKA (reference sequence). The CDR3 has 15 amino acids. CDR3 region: CSARGLAGLYNEQFF. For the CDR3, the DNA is TGCAGTGCTAGAGGACTAGCGGGGCTTTACAATGAGCAGTTCTTC.

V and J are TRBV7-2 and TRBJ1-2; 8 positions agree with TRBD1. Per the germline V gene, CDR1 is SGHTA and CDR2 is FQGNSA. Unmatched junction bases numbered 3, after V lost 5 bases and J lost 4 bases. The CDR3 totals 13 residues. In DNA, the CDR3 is TGTGCCAGCAGCGCGACAGGGGCCTATGGCTACACCTTC. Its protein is CASSATGAYGYTF.

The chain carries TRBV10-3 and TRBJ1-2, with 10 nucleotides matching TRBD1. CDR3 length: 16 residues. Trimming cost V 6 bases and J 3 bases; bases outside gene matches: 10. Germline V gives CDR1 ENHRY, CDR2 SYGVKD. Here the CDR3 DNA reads TGTGCCATCAGGCCGCCAGGGACAGGGGAGGACTATGGCTACACCTTC. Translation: CAIRPPGTGEDYGYTF.

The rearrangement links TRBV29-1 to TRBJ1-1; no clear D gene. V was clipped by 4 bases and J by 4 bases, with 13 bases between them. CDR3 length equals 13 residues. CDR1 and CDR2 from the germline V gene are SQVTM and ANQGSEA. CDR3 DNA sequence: TGCAGCGTTGTGGCAGTAATGGGCACTGAAGCTTTCTTT. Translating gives CSVVAVMGTEAFF.

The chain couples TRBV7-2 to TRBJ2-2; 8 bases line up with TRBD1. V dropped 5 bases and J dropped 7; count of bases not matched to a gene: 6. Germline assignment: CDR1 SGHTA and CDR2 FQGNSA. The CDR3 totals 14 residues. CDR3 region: CASSRQGKGGELFF. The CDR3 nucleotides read TGTGCCAGCAGCCGACAGGGGAAGGGCGGGGAGCTGTTTTTT.

In nucleotides, the CDR3 is TGCAGCGCCAGAGCGGGACAGGGCAACACCGGGGAGCTGTTTTTT. Amino acid sequence: CSARAGQGNTGELFF. This chain joins TRBV29-1 and TRBJ2-2, with 9 bases lining up with TRBD1. The length of the CDR3 is 15 residues. Germline CDR1 SQVTM, CDR2 ANQGSEA. V was pared by 7 bases and J by 2 bases, with 8 bases of the junction left unmatched.

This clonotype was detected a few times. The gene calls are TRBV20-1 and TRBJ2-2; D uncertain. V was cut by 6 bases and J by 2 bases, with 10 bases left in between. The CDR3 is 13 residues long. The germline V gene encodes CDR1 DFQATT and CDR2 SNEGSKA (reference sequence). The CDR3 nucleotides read TGCAGTGCCAACCAGGACAACACCGGGGAGCTGTTTTTT. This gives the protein CSANQDNTGELFF.

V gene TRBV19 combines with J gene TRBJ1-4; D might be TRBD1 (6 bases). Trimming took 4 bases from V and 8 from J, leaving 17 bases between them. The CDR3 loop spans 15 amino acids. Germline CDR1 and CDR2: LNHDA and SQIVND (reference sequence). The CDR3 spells CASSTRQAIGEKLFF. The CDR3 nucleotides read TGTGCCAGTAGTACCCGACAGGCGATCGGCGAAAAACTGTTTTTT.

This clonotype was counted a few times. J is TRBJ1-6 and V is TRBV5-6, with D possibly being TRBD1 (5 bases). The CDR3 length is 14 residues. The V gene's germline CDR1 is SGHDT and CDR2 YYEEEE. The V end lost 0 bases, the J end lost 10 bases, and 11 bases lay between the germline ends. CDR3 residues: CASSLGQGGSPLHF. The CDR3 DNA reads TGTGCCAGCAGCTTGGGGCAGGGTGGCTCACCCCTCCACTTT. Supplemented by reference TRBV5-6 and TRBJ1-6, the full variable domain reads DAGVTQSPTHLIKTRGQQVTLRCSPKSGHDTVSWYQQALGQGPQFIFQYYEEEERQRGNFPDRFSGHQFPNYSSELNVNALLLGDSALYLCASSLGQGGSPLHFGNGTRLTVT.

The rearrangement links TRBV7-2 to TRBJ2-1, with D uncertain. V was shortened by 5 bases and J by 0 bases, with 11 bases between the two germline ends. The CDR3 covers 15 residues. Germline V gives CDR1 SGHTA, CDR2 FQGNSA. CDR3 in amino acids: CASSKQTSSYNEQFF. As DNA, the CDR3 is TGTGCCAGCAGCAAACAAACAAGCTCCTACAATGAGCAGTTCTTC.

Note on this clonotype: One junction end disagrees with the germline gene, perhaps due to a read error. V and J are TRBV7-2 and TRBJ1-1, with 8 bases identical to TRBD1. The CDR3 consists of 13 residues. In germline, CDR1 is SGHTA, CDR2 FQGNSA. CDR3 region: CASNLSAGGIAFF. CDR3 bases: TGTGCCAGCAACTTAAGCGCAGGGGGCATAGCTTTCTTT.

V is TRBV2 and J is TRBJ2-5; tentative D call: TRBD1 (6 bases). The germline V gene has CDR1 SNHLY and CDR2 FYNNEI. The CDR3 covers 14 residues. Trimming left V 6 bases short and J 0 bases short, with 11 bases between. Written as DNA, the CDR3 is TGTGCCAGCAGCGCTGACAGGAACCAAGAGACCCAGTACTTC. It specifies CASSADRNQETQYF.

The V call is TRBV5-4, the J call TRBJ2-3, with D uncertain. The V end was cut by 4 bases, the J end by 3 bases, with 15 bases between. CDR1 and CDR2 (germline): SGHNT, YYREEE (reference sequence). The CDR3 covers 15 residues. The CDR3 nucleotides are TGTGCCAGCAGCACGCTTCTTGGGGTTACAGATACGCAGTATTTT. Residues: CASSTLLGVTDTQYF.

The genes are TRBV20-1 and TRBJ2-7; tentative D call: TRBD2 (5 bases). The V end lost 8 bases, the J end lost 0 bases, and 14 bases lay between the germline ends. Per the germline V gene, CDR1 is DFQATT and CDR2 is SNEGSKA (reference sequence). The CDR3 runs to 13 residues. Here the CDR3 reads CSRDLRDSYEQYF. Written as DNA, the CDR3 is TGCAGTCGGGATCTTCGGGACTCCTACGAGCAGTACTTC.

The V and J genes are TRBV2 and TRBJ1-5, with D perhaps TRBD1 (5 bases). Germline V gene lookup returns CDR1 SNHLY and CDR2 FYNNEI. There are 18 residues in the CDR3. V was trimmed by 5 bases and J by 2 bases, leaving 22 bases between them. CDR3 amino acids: CASSTRDLGLRGNQPQHF. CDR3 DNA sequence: TGTGCCAGCAGTACCCGGGACTTAGGGCTCAGGGGCAATCAGCCCCAGCATTTT.